One and the same sample provided the 5 T cell receptor beta chains below, sequenced in a study of cytomegalovirus exposure and HLA in healthy donors. PCR employed 60 Vbeta and 13 Jbeta primers. Method: immunoSEQ multiplex PCR; TCRdb's copy keeps in-frame clones and lacks some. Of 99,000 or so clones detected, approximately 11% appear once; the ten largest clones hold 15% to 20%. The sequenced sample consisted of PBMCs. The receptors come from a middle-aged man in good health and CMV-seropositive.

This clone was recorded a few times. This rearrangement joins TRBV6-5 to TRBJ1-4; D may be TRBD1 (5 bases). CDR1 and CDR2 (germline): MNHEY, SVGAGI. V was shortened by 7 bases and J by 0 bases, with 9 bases between the two germline ends. This CDR3 is built from 14 residues. The CDR3 coding sequence is TGTGCCAGCACTGACAGAGCAACTAATGAAAAACTGTTTTTT. Its translation: CASTDRATNEKLFF.

The chain employs TRBV19 and TRBJ2-3, with a weak D call TRBD2 (6 bases). Germline V CDR1 and CDR2: LNHDA, SQIVND (reference sequence). Trimming pared 3 bases from V and 0 bases from J, leaving 13 bases between. This CDR3 spans 16 amino acids. The CDR3 region is CASSISGSGSTDTQYF. In DNA, the CDR3 is TGTGCCAGTAGTATCTCAGGGAGCGGGAGCACAGATACGCAGTATTTT.

This chain connects TRBV23-1 to TRBJ2-2; D unclear. TRBV23-1 is an open reading frame whose function is uncertain. Trimming stripped 7 bases from V and 0 bases from J, with 12 bases between. The CDR3 sequence is 15 residues long. The CDR3 DNA is TGCGCCAGCACCCTAATACTATCGAACACCGGGGAGCTGTTTTTT. Its protein product is CASTLILSNTGELFF.

The chain uses TRBV27 and TRBJ1-5; maybe TRBD1 (5 bases). Germline loops: CDR1 MNHEY, CDR2 SMNVEV (reference sequence). CDR3 length: 13 amino acids. Between the trimmed V and J ends, which lost 7 bases and 3 bases, there was a span of 10 bases. The CDR3 protein is CASTGGNNQPQHF. The CDR3, as DNA: TGTGCCAGCACCGGGGGGAACAATCAGCCCCAGCATTTT.

In its sample, this clone was seen a few times. This chain connects TRBV10-3 to TRBJ2-7; TRBD2 might be the D (5 bases). Trimming cost V 0 bases and J 0 bases, with 15 bases left between them. The CDR3 loop spans 17 amino acids. Germline V CDR1 and CDR2: ENHRY, SYGVKD. In nucleotides, the CDR3 is TGTGCCATCAGTGAGTCAGGACGCGGAGAGGGCTCCTACGAGCAGTACTTC. Translating gives CAISESGRGEGSYEQYF.